This record looks at one T cell receptor (beta chain) sequence and its context. Its antigen is currently unknown. Germline assignment: CDR1 GTSNPN and CDR2 SVGIG (reference sequence). Trimming removed 8 bases at V and 5 bases at J, with 12 bases between. The CDR3 has 11 residues. The sample originates from a study of T-cell memory formation after mild COVID-19. Whole-study context: For the most part, TCR clusters were specific to one donor.

Each CDR3 protein gets one entry after TCRdb re-called the 5' RACE reads with MiXCR. The sample lists hundreds of thousands of distinct CDR3 sequences, approximately 13% occurring once. Study-level findings and limits: Mainly CM and EM harbored the contracting CD4+ clones; mainly EMRA harbored the CD8+ ones. Clonal second-wave expansions that peaked on day 37 had unconfirmed SARS-CoV-2 specificity. Memory sampled before infection contained some responding clones, suggesting cross-reactive memory joined.

This receptor was obtained from a man younger than 30 who had mild COVID-19 (a few samples of this study predate the infection). Cell type and time point are not known. The gene calls are TRBV30 and TRBJ1-2, with D possibly TRBD1 on 5 matching bases. The sample was PBMCs or a T cell subset sorted from them (not recorded which). CDR3 in amino acids: CAQGRTYGYTF. CDR3 nucleotides: TGTGCCCAGGGACGGACATATGGCTACACCTTC.